This T cell receptor beta chain was identified in a study of T cells expressing NK-cell markers. Overall study context: One of the eight sequenced donors was seronegative, whereas the other seven were HCMV-seropositive.

TCRdb reworked the 5' RACE reads into one entry per CDR3 protein, no DNA. Its table records fewer than 550,000 distinct CDR3 sequences. Of note for this clonotype: What it binds is unknown.

Germline CDR1 reads LGHDT; CDR2 reads YNNKEL (reference sequence). This CDR3 spans 14 amino acids. Overall study results and limits: In several donors, dominant clonotypes made up about 28.3-65% of CD3+CD56-NKG2C+ cells. Six or seven donors carried dominant NKG2C+ clonotypes that made up roughly 1.0-7.0% of their CD8+ T cells.

The clonotype comes from a woman between 45 and 60 years old in good health. The chain combines TRBV3-1 with TRBJ2-1; the TCRdb call, TRBD1, lacks DNA for checking. Material: blood T cells: a sorted CD56 or NKG2C T cell subset, CD4+ or CD8+ T cells, or bulk PBMC T cells (not recorded which). Here the CDR3 reads CASSQGWGSDEQFF.